A single sample gave rise to the 5 T cell receptor beta chains below, sequenced in a study of T-cell memory formation after mild COVID-19. TCRdb ran MiXCR on the 5' RACE reads and lists one entry per CDR3 protein. Altogether about 350,000 distinct CDR3 sequences are present, around 13% being singletons, with the ten largest covering about a fifth. The sequencing input was PBMCs or a T cell subset sorted from them (not recorded which). Source of these receptors: a man aged 18 to 29 who had mild COVID-19 (a few samples of this study predate the infection). Cell type and time point are not known.

This rearrangement joins TRBV6-2 or TRBV6-3 to TRBJ2-7; either TRBD1 or TRBD2 may supply D (5 bases each). CDR3 length: 15 amino acids. Germline V gene sequence: CDR1 MNHEY, CDR2 SVGEGT. The V and J ends lost 0 bases and 5 bases respectively, with 14 bases between them. The CDR3 reads CASSYSPARGHEQYF. The CDR3 DNA sequence: TGTGCCAGCAGTTACTCCCCAGCTCGGGGCCACGAGCAGTACTTC.

This chain joins TRBV28 and TRBJ2-7; a possible D gene is TRBD2 (5 bases). The CDR3 totals 11 residues. Germline V gene lookup returns CDR1 MDHEN and CDR2 SYDVKM. The CDR3 coding sequence is TGTGCCAGCAGTTTGGGGAGCTGCGTACGAGTC. Translated, it gives CASSLGSCVRV.

This clonotype occurred a few times. This chain joins TRBV11-1 and TRBJ1-1; TRBD1 matches 7 bases. CDR3 size: 12 residues. V dropped 4 bases and J dropped 10; count of bases not matched to a gene: 6. Germline CDR1 SGHAT, CDR2 FQDESV (reference sequence). The CDR3 loop is CASSSQGFGAFF. DNA of the CDR3: TGTGCCAGCAGCTCACAGGGGTTTGGAGCTTTCTTT.

The chain couples TRBV5-1 to TRBJ1-1; D is perhaps TRBD1 (6 bases). V was cut by 1 base and J by 5 bases, with 18 bases left in between. The CDR3 extends over 16 amino acids. From germline, CDR1 is SGHRS and CDR2 YFSETQ. DNA of the CDR3: TGCGCCAGCAGCTTGTCGGTCACAGGGTGGCGGACTGAAGCTTTCTTT. Its translation: CASSLSVTGWRTEAFF.

This clonotype showed up just a few times. CDR3: CASSLSLAGGANEQFF. DNA of the CDR3: TGCGCCAGCAGCTTGTCCCTAGCGGGGGGTGCGAATGAGCAGTTCTTC. The J gene is TRBJ2-1, the V gene TRBV5-1, with 11 nucleotides matching TRBD2. The CDR3 extends over 16 amino acids. V trimming: 1 base; J trimming: 7 bases; junction bases outside the gene matches: 7. The germline V gene encodes CDR1 SGHRS and CDR2 YFSETQ.